Described below is a single T cell receptor beta chain sequence and its context. The antigen is not known. This table comes from immunoSEQ multiplex PCR, and its TCRdb copy is limited to in-frame clones, with some not included. Among around 98,000 clones listed, roughly 87% were seen once. The sample originates from a study of cytomegalovirus exposure and HLA in healthy donors. Study-wide results and caveats: Cytomegalovirus-associated status was assigned to fewer than 200 TCR beta chains.

The CDR3 consists of 15 residues. CDR1 MNHEY and CDR2 SVGAGI come from the germline V gene. V was pared by 6 bases and J by 3 bases, with 10 bases of the junction left unmatched. The clonotype comes from a young man in good health and CMV-seropositive. This chain connects TRBV6-5 to TRBJ2-7; 8 bases agree with TRBD2. What was sequenced was PBMCs. CDR3 in amino acids: CASRTSSGGIYEQYF. CDR3 DNA: TGTGCCAGCAGGACCTCCAGCGGGGGTATCTACGAGCAGTACTTC.